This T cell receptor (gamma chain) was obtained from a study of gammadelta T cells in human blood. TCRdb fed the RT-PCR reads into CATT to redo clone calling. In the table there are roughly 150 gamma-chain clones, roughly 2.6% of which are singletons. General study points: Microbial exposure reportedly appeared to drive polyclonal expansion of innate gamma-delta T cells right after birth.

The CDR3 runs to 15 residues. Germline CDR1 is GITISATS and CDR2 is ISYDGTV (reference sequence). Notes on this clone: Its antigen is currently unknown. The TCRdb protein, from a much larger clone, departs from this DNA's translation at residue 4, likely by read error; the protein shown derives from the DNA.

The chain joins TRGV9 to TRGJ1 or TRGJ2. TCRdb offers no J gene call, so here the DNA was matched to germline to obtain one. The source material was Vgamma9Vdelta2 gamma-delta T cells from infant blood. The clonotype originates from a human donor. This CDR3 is CALGEGLGNYYKKLF. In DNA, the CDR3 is TGTGCCTTGGGGGAGGGATTGGGGAATTATTATAAGAAACTCTTT.